Listed below are T cell receptor beta chains from one sample, sequenced in a study of cytomegalovirus exposure and HLA in healthy donors. Only in-frame clones appear in the TCRdb table, and some are missing; sequencing was by immunoSEQ multiplex PCR. The sample holds over 150,000 clones, more than 60% seen once. Input material: PBMCs. The source of these receptors is a man in his forties or fifties in good health and CMV-seronegative. Each CDR3 is given with its conserved first and last residue. D genes are given only for firm matches. The size of a clone is reported for some rows only, either as once, few or many, or as a class for expanded clones.

CDR3 DNA	CDR3 protein	D gene	V gene	J gene	clone size
TGCGCCAGCAGCTTTGACAGGGCGGATACGCAGTATTTT	CASSFDRADTQYF	TRBD1	TRBV5-1	TRBJ2-3	-
TGTGCCAGCACGCAACAGGGGCGAAATTCACCCCTCCACTTT	CASTQQGRNSPLHF	TRBD1	TRBV5-6	TRBJ1-6	-
TGTGCCAGCAGCGCCGACAGGGGGCTTAAACTGTTTTTT	CASSADRGLKLFF	TRBD1	TRBV6-1	TRBJ1-4	-
TGTGCCAGCTCACCAATGACAGGGGCGAGTACTGAAGCTTTCTTT	CASSPMTGASTEAFF	TRBD1	TRBV18	TRBJ1-1	-
TGTGCCAGCTCACCGCCCATTACCCCGGGACACCAAGCCAAAAACATTCAGTACTTC	CASSPPITPGHQAKNIQYF	-	TRBV18	TRBJ2-4	-
TGTGCCAGCAGCTTGGGACACCGCTCCTATAATTCACCCCTCCACTTT	CASSLGHRSYNSPLHF	-	TRBV5-6	TRBJ1-6	few
TGTGCCAGCAGCGTAAGCGGTTACACTGAAGCTTTCTTT	CASSVSGYTEAFF	-	TRBV9	TRBJ1-1	-
TGTGCCAGCAGTTTGGGGTTCGGGGGCGAGCAGTACTTC	CASSLGFGGEQYF	-	TRBV27	TRBJ2-7	-
TGTGCCAGCAATTCGGGACGGGAGCATCGCGGGGAGCTGTTTTTT	CASNSGREHRGELFF	-	TRBV6-5	TRBJ2-2	-
TGTGCCAGCAGCCAACTCTTCCCCAATGAGCAGTTCTTC	CASSQLFPNEQFF	-	TRBV14	TRBJ2-1	-
TGCGCCCCATCTCACGGGGATAGATTCAAGTTGAATGAGCAGTTCTTC	CAPSHGDRFKLNEQFF	-	TRBV23-1	TRBJ2-1	-
TGTGCCAGCAGCACAGGGAGTGGGAATTCACCCCTCCACTTT	CASSTGSGNSPLHF	-	TRBV7-2	TRBJ1-6	-
TGTGCCAGCATAGACCAGCGGGAATCCAAAAACATTCAGTACTTT	CASIDQRESKNIQYF	TRBD2	TRBV2	TRBJ2-4	-
TGTGCAAGCAGGAGTGGCAATCAGCCCCAGCATTTT	CASRSGNQPQHF	-	TRBV28	TRBJ1-5	-
TGTGCCAGCAGAAACAGGGGCTGGAACACCGGGGAGCTGTTTTTT	CASRNRGWNTGELFF	TRBD1	TRBV7-2	TRBJ2-2	once
TGTGCCAGCAGACCCGGGACAGAACGGTATCAGCCCCAGCATTTT	CASRPGTERYQPQHF	TRBD1	TRBV6-1	TRBJ1-5	-
TGCAGCGTTGAGCAGGGGTTGACTGAAGCTTTCTTT	CSVEQGLTEAFF	-	TRBV29-1	TRBJ1-1	-
TGTGCCTGTTCACACACCCAGAACACTGAAGCTTTCTTT	CACSHTQNTEAFF	-	TRBV30	TRBJ1-1	-
TGTGCCAGCAGCCCCCCAACTAGCGGGGGGAGAACCGGGGAGCTGTTTTTT	CASSPPTSGGRTGELFF	TRBD2	TRBV13	TRBJ2-2	few
TGTGCCAGCAGCTTAAGCGGGCCGGGTGGCTACACCTTC	CASSLSGPGGYTF	-	TRBV7-2	TRBJ1-2	-
TGTGCCAGCAGCATCACAGGGACGGGACTAGGGGAGCAGTTCTTC	CASSITGTGLGEQFF	TRBD2	TRBV7-3	TRBJ2-1	-
TGTGCCTGGAGCAAAGGGGCGCTGAATGGCTACACCTTC	CAWSKGALNGYTF	-	TRBV30	TRBJ1-2	-
TGTGCCAGCTCACAGATCAGGAGCAATCAGCCCCAGCATTTT	CASSQIRSNQPQHF	-	TRBV18	TRBJ1-5	-
TGTGCCAGCAGTTGGGCAGCCTACGAGCAGTACTTC	CASSWAAYEQYF	-	TRBV28	TRBJ2-7	-
TGTGCCAGCAGTTTATCTTACCCCGGACTAAGTGCCACAGATACGCAGTATTTT	CASSLSYPGLSATDTQYF	-	TRBV28	TRBJ2-3	-
TGTGCCAGCGGACCGGGAGCGGGGGGGCCCACAGATACGCAGTATTTT	CASGPGAGGPTDTQYF	TRBD2	TRBV4-2	TRBJ2-3	-
TGTGCCAGCAGCTTGGATCTGGGGGCGCTAAACACTGAAGCTTTCTTT	CASSLDLGALNTEAFF	-	TRBV5-4	TRBJ1-1	once
TGTGCCAGCAGCTTGGCTGGGGAAGGGGCCTCACCCCTCCACTTT	CASSLAGEGASPLHF	-	TRBV5-6	TRBJ1-6	-
TGTGCCAGCAGGCGACTAGCGGGGGCTGGGGAGCTGTTTTTT	CASRRLAGAGELFF	TRBD2	TRBV7-9	TRBJ2-2	few
TGTGCCAGCAGCCAAGATTGGGACGGGGGGAGCTCCTACAATGAGCAGTTCTTC	CASSQDWDGGSSYNEQFF	TRBD2	TRBV4-2	TRBJ2-1	few
TGCGCCAGCAGCATGGGACAGTATAGCACAGATACGCAGTATTTT	CASSMGQYSTDTQYF	TRBD1	TRBV5-1	TRBJ2-3	-
TGCGCCAGCAGCTTGACTAGCGGGGTGAACACCGGGGAGCTGTTTTTT	CASSLTSGVNTGELFF	TRBD2	TRBV5-1	TRBJ2-2	-
TGTGCCAGCAGCCCGGGGACAGAGGCTTTCTTT	CASSPGTEAFF	TRBD1	TRBV7-9	TRBJ1-1	-
TGTGCCATCAGTGAGTCACAGGCGGCTGGAGAGACCCAGTACTTC	CAISESQAAGETQYF	-	TRBV10-3	TRBJ2-5	-
TGCGCCAGCAGCCAAGGGACAGGGGGGACCGGGGAGCTGTTTTTT	CASSQGTGGTGELFF	TRBD1	TRBV4-1	TRBJ2-2	-
TGTGCCAGCAGTCCCAGGGAGGCCGGAGATACGCAGTATTTT	CASSPREAGDTQYF	-	TRBV6-5	TRBJ2-3	once
TGTGCCAGCAGGTCTTTCGGGTTCACAGATACGCAGTATTTT	CASRSFGFTDTQYF	-	TRBV27	TRBJ2-3	-
TGTGCCAGCAGGGCTCCCCTGAACACTGAAGCTTTCTTT	CASRAPLNTEAFF	-	TRBV2	TRBJ1-1	-
TGTGCCAGCCGGGCGGGAGGCCGGACAGATACGCAGTATTTT	CASRAGGRTDTQYF	TRBD2	TRBV27	TRBJ2-3	once